Below, one T cell receptor beta chain is given with its context. What it binds is not known. Assay version v3.0 of immunoSEQ was used, and it was run at survey level. Sequencing aimed to cover 40,000-50,000 T-cell genomes per sample. Here immunoSEQ multiplex PCR was the method, and the copy in TCRdb shows in-frame clones only, minus some. The sample records 30,000 to 40,000 clones, around 85% being singletons. The sample comes from a study of long-term antiretroviral therapy in people with HIV. Study information: Samples from the earliest time points predate the 2015 immediate-ART recommendation by about a decade.

General observations from the study: Repertoires looked antigen-experienced, with only a slight naive shift after ART. The clones with expansion before ART were dominant in the repertoire at all time points.

This CDR3 has 16 residues. Germline V gene data show CDR1 as MNHEY and CDR2 as SMNVEV (reference sequence). Trimming at V came to 3 bases and at J to 4 bases, leaving 9 bases not matched to a gene. This chain joins TRBV27 and TRBJ2-7; 10 nucleotides agree with TRBD2. This receptor was taken from a man aged 18 to 30 with HIV. The sample in question was unsorted PBMCs, obtained 2.2 years after starting antiretroviral therapy. In DNA, the CDR3 is TGTGCCAGCAGTTTCGGAGCTAGCGGGAGTTGGTACGAGCAGTACTTC. Protein: CASSFGASGSWYEQYF.